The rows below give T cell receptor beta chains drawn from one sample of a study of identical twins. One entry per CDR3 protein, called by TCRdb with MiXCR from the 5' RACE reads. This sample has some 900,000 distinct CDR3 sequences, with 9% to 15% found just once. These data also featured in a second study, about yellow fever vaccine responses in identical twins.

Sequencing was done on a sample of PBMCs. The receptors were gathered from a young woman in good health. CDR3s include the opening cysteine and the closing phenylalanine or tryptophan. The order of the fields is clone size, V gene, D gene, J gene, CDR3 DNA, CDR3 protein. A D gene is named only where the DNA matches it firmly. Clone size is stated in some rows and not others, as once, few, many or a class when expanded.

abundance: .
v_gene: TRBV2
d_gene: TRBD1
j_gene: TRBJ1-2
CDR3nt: TGTGCCAGCAGTCCGGGACAGGGGTTGGCTGGCTACACCTTC
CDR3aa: CASSPGQGLAGYTF

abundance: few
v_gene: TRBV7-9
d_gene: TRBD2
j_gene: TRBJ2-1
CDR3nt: TGTGCCAGCAGTCCCGGGACTAGCGGGAGTATTTCTAATGAGCAGTTCTTC
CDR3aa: CASSPGTSGSISNEQFF

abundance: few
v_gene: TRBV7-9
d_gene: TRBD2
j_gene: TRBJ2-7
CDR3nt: TGTGCCAGCAGCCCCGCCCTTGTCGGGAGGAATTACGAGCAGTACTTC
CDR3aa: CASSPALVGRNYEQYF

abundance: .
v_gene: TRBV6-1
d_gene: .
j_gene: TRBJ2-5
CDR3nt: TGTGCCAGCAGTGAAGTGCCTAAAGAGGGGGAGACCCAGTACTTC
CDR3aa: CASSEVPKEGETQYF

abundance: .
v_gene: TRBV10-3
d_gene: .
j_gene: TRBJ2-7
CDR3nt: TGTGCCATCAGTGTGGGTACTCACGAGCAGTACTTC
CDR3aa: CAISVGTHEQYF

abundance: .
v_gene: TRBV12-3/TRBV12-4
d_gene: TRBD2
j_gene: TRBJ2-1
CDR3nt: TGTGCCAGCAGTTCCGGGACTAGCGGGAGATTTGACCCCTCCTACAATGAGCAGTTCTTC
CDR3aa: CASSSGTSGRFDPSYNEQFF

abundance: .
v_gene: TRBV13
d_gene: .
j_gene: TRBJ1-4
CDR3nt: TGTGCCAGCAGCTTACGCCGGGACAATGAAAAACTGTTTTTT
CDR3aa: CASSLRRDNEKLFF

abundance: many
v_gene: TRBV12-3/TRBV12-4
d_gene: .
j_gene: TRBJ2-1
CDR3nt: TGTGCCAGCAGTTTTGCGGAGGGCCCTTACAATGAGCAGTTCTTC
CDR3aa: CASSFAEGPYNEQFF

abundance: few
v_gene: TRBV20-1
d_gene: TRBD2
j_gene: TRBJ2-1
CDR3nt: TGCAGTGCTAGAACTAGCGGGAACCCCTACAATGAGCAGTTCTTC
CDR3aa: CSARTSGNPYNEQFF

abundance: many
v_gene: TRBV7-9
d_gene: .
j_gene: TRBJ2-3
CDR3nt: TGTGCCAGCAGAACCCGGGGCGGGACTACAGATACGCAGTATTTT
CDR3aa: CASRTRGGTTDTQYF

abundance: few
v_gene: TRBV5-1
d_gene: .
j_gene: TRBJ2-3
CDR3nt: TGCGCCAGCAGCTTGTTAGGCAGGACCACAGATACGCAGTATTTT
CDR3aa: CASSLLGRTTDTQYF

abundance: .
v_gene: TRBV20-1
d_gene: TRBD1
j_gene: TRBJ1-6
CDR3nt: TGCAGTGCTTTAACGCGGGACAGCTCTAATTCACCCCTCCACTTT
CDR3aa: CSALTRDSSNSPLHF

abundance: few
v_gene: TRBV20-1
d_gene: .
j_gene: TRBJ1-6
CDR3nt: TGCAGTGCCGGAGATTATAATTCACCCCTCCACTTT
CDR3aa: CSAGDYNSPLHF

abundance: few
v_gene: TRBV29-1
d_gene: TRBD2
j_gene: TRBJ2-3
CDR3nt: TGCAGCGTTTACACACTAGCGGGGGTATTGGATACGCAGTATTTT
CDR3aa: CSVYTLAGVLDTQYF

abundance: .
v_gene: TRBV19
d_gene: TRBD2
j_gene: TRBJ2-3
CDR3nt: TGTGCCAGTAGAAGCGGGGGGAACACAGATACGCAGTATTTT
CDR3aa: CASRSGGNTDTQYF

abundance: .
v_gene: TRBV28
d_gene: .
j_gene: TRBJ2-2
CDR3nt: TGTGCCAGCAGACTCCTGACCGGGGAGCTGTTTTTT
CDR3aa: CASRLLTGELFF

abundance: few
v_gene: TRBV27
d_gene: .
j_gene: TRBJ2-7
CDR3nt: TGTGCCAGCAGTAAGACTATCGGCGAGCAGTACTTC
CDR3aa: CASSKTIGEQYF

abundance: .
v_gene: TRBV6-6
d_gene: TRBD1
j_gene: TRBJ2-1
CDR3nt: TGTGCCAGCAGTTACTCAGGGGGCCAGTACAATGAGCAGTTCTTC
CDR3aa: CASSYSGGQYNEQFF

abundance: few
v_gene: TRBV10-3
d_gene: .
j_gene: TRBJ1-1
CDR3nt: TGTGCCATCAGTGAGCGGGGGTTGAACACTGAAGCTTTCTTT
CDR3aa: CAISERGLNTEAFF

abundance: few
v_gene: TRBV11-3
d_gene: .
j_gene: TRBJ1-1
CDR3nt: TGTGCCAGCAGCCGAGGACCGGGACAAGTGAACACTGAAGCTTTCTTT
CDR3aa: CASSRGPGQVNTEAFF

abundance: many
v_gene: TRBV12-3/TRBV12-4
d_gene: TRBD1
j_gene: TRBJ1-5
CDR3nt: TGTGCCAGCAGTCGGGACAGGGGGCTTGATCAGCCCCAGCATTTT
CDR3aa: CASSRDRGLDQPQHF

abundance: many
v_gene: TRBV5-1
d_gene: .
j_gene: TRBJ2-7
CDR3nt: TGCGCCAGCAGCTTCGGGCTCCAGCGTCCCTACGAGCAGTACTTC
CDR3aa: CASSFGLQRPYEQYF

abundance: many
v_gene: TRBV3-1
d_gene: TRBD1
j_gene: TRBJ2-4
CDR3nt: TGTGCCAGCAGCCAAGGTCGACAGGGTCCAAACATTCAGTACTTC
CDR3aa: CASSQGRQGPNIQYF

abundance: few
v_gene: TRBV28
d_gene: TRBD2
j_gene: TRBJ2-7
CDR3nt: TGTGCCAGCAGTTTGGGAGGGGAGCGAATCCTACGAAAGCAGTACTTC
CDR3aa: CASSLGGERILRKQYF

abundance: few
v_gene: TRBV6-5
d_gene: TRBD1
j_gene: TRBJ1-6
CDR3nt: TGTGCCAGCAGTGGTGGGACAGGGAGGCATTCACCCCTCCACTTT
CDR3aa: CASSGGTGRHSPLHF

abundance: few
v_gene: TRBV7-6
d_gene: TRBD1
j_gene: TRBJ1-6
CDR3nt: TGTGCCAGCAGCCTTGGACAGGGTTGGACTTATAATTCACCCCTCCACTTT
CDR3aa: CASSLGQGWTYNSPLHF

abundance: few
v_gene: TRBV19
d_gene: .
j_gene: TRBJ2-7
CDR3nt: TGTGCCAGTAGTATTAGCGCTACCTACGAGCAGTACTTC
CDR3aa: CASSISATYEQYF

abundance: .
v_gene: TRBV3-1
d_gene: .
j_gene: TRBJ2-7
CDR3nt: TGTGCCAGCAGCCAGGGCAGTCTTGTGTACGAGCAGTACTTC
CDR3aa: CASSQGSLVYEQYF

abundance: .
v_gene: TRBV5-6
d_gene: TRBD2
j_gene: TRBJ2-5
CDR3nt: TGTGCCAGCAGCTTCTCATCTAGCGGTTCGTACCAAGAGACCCAGTACTTC
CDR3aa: CASSFSSSGSYQETQYF